This is a list of T cell receptor beta chains from one sample in a study of CD8 T cells in ankylosing spondylitis. TCRdb called the 5' RACE reads again in MiXCR, with one record for every CDR3 protein. The sample has approximately 300,000 distinct CDR3 sequences, about 20% seen once. Sequencing was carried out using blood, either unsorted or a sorted T cell fraction (not recorded which). The receptors originated from a male donor with ankylosing spondylitis or in good health (not recorded which). Both conserved end residues are part of each CDR3. The order of the fields is J gene, V gene, CDR3 length, CDR3 protein.

j_call: TRBJ2-3
v_call: TRBV30
cdr3_length: 16
cdr3_aa: CAWSTTRTGSTDTQYF

j_call: TRBJ1-5
v_call: TRBV20-1
cdr3_length: 13
cdr3_aa: CSAQDRANKPQHF

j_call: TRBJ1-1
v_call: TRBV5-1
cdr3_length: 14
cdr3_aa: CASRGVGVNTEAFF

j_call: TRBJ1-4
v_call: TRBV7-2
cdr3_length: 15
cdr3_aa: CASSPPGQGNEKLFF

j_call: TRBJ2-1
v_call: TRBV20-1
cdr3_length: 15
cdr3_aa: CSAPPTGGGYNEQFF

j_call: TRBJ1-4
v_call: TRBV10-3
cdr3_length: 14
cdr3_aa: CAISDRATNEKLFF

j_call: TRBJ1-6
v_call: TRBV20-1
cdr3_length: 14
cdr3_aa: CSAMDGSYNSPLHF

j_call: TRBJ2-3
v_call: TRBV2
cdr3_length: 14
cdr3_aa: CASSVGGNTDTQYF

j_call: TRBJ2-3
v_call: TRBV5-5
cdr3_length: 14
cdr3_aa: CASSLDRALDTQYF

j_call: TRBJ1-2
v_call: TRBV12-3/TRBV12-4
cdr3_length: 13
cdr3_aa: CATYSQSFYGYTF

j_call: TRBJ1-6
v_call: TRBV7-2
cdr3_length: 14
cdr3_aa: CASSLQQGNSPLHF

j_call: TRBJ2-3
v_call: TRBV6-6
cdr3_length: 13
cdr3_aa: CASSRDRGDTQYF

j_call: TRBJ1-5
v_call: TRBV5-1
cdr3_length: 16
cdr3_aa: CASREGPGGSNQPQHF

j_call: TRBJ2-5
v_call: TRBV5-1
cdr3_length: 15
cdr3_aa: CASSLVGQDQETQYF

j_call: TRBJ2-1
v_call: TRBV6-5
cdr3_length: 16
cdr3_aa: CASSHATGTSYNEQFF

j_call: TRBJ2-5
v_call: TRBV5-6
cdr3_length: 16
cdr3_aa: CASSARTIAPKETQYF

j_call: TRBJ2-1
v_call: TRBV12-3/TRBV12-4
cdr3_length: 16
cdr3_aa: CASSPWGGGTYNEQFF